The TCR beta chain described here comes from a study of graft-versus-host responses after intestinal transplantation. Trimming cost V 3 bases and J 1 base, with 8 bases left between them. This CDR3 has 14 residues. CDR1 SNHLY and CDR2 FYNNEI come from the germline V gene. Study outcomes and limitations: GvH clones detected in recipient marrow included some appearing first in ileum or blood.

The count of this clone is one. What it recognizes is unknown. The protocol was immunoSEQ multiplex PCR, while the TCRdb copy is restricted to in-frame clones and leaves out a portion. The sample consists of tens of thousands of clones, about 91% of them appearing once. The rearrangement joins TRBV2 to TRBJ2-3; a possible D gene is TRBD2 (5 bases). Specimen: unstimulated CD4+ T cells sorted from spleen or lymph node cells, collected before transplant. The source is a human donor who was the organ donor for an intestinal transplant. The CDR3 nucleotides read TGTGCCAGCAGTGACGGGCGGGGCACAGATACGCAGTATTTT. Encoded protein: CASSDGRGTDTQYF.